The entry that follows covers one T cell receptor (beta chain) sequence. Its antigen is undetermined. The data belong to a study of T cell responses to AZD1222 COVID-19 vaccine. General study points: Nearly half of the spike-specific TCRs reportedly recognize variant regions that carry no mutations.

Repertoires were generated with immunoSEQ multiplex PCR, while TCRdb's copy carries only in-frame clones and drops some. The sample has around 120,000 clones, around 92% seen once. CDR1 and CDR2 (germline): LGHNA, YSLEER. The CDR3 length is 18 residues. The trim removed 1 base at V and 6 bases at J, leaving 9 bases unmatched. The TCR originated in an adult in good health. The source was peripheral blood, collected on day 0 of AZD1222 vaccination. The rearrangement uses TRBV4-3 and TRBJ2-1; 13 bases align to TRBD2. CDR3 DNA: TGCGCCAGCAGCCAAGGGGAACTAGCGGGAGGGTACATCAATGAGCAGTTCTTC. This gives the protein CASSQGELAGGYINEQFF.